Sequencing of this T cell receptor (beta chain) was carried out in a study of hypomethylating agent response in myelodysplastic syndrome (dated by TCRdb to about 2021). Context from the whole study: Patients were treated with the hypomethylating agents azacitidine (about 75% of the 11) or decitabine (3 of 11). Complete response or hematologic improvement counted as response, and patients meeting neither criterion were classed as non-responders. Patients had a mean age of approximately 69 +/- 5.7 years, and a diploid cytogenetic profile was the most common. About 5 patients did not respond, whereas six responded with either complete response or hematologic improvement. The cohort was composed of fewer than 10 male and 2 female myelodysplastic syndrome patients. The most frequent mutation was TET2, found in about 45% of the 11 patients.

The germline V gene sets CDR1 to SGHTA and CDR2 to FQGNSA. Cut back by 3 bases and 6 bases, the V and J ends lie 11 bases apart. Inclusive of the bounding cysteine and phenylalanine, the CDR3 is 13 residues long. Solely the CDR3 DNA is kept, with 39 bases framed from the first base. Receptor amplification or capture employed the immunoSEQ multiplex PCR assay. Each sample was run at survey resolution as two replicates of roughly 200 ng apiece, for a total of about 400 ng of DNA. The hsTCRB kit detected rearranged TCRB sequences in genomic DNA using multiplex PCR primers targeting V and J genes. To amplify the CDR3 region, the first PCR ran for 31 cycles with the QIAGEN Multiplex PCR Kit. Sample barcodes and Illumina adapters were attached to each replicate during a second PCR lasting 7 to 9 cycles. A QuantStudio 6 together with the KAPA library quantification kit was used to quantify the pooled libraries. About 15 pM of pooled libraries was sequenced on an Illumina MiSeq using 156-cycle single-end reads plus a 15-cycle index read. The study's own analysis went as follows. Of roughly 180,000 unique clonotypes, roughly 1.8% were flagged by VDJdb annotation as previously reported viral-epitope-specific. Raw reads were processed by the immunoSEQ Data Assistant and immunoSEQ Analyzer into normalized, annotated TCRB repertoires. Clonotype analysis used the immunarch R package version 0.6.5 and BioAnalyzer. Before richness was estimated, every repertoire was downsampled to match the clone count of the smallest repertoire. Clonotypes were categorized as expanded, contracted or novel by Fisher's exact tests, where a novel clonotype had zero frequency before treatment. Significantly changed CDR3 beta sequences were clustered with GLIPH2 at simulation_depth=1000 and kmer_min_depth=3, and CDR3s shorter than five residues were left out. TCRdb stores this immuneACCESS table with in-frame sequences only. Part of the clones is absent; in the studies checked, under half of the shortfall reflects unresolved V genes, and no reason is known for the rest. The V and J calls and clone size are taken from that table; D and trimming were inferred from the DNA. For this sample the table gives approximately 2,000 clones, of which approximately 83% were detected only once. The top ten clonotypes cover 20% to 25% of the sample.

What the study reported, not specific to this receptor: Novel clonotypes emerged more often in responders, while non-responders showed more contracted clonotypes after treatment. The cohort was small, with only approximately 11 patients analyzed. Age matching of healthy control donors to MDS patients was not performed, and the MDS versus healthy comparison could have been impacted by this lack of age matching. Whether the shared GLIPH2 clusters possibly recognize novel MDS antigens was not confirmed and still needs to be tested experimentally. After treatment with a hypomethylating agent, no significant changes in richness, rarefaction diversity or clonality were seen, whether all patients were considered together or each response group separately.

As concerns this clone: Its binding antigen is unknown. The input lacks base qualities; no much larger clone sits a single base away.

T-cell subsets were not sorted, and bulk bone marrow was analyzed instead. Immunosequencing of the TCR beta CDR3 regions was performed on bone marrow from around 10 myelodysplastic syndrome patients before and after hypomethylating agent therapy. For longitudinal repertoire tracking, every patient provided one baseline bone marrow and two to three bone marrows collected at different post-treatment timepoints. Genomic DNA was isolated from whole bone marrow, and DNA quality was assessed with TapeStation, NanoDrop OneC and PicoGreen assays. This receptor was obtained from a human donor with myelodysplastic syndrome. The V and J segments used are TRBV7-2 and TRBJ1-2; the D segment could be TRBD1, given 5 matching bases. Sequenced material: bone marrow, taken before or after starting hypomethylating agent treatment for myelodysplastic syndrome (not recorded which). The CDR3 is CASSFWQGHGYTF. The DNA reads TGTGCCAGCAGCTTTTGGCAGGGTCATGGCTACACCTTC. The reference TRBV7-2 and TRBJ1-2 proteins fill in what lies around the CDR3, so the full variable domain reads GAGVSQSPSNKVTEKGKDVELRCDPISGHTALYWYRQSLGQGLEFLIYFQGNSAPDKSGLPSDRFSAERTGGSVSTLTIQRTQQEDSAVYLCASSFWQGHGYTFGSGTRLTVV.